The rows below give T cell receptor beta chains drawn from one sample of a study of blood T cell repertoires in COVID-19. Assay: immunoSEQ multiplex PCR; the TCRdb copy retains only in-frame clones and omits some. The sample comprises 200,000 to 250,000 clones, less than 85% of which are singletons, and 7.2% rests with the top ten. What was sequenced was peripheral blood. The receptor set was obtained from a woman in her 70s with acute or convalescent COVID-19. The CDR3 runs from the conserved cysteine through the conserved F or W. The D gene is left open where the match is weak. Some rows have no size entry. The others give once, few or many, or a class for an expanded clone.

d_call,j_call,v_call,clone_size,cdr3_aa,cdr3_nt
TRBD1,TRBJ2-1,TRBV6-6,many,CASTQGALNEQFF,TGTGCCAGCACACAGGGGGCGTTGAATGAGCAGTTCTTC
-,TRBJ1-1,TRBV6-2/TRBV6-3,-,CASSQFRNTEAFF,TGTGCCAGCAGCCAGTTCAGGAACACTGAAGCTTTCTTT
-,TRBJ1-3,TRBV18,-,CASSFRAANTIYF,TGTGCCAGCTCATTCCGAGCCGCAAACACCATATATTTT
-,TRBJ2-1,TRBV18,-,CASSPYRADEQFF,TGTGCCAGCTCCCCCTACAGGGCGGATGAGCAGTTCTTC
TRBD2,TRBJ2-1,TRBV9,-,CASSPRLAGSYNEQFF,TGTGCCAGCAGCCCCAGACTAGCGGGGTCGTACAATGAGCAGTTCTTC
TRBD1,TRBJ2-1,TRBV24-1,-,CATSDLGQGLGEQFF,TGTGCCACCAGTGACCTAGGACAGGGACTGGGCGAGCAGTTCTTC
TRBD1,TRBJ1-5,TRBV2,-,CASSERTGASQPQHF,TGTGCCAGCAGTGAAAGGACAGGCGCGAGTCAGCCCCAGCATTTT
-,TRBJ2-7,TRBV7-8,-,CASSSRQGGEQYF,TGTGCCAGCAGCTCTAGACAGGGAGGTGAGCAGTACTTC
TRBD1,TRBJ1-1,TRBV29-1,few,CSVGGQGDGAFF,TGCAGCGTGGGGGGACAGGGCGACGGAGCTTTCTTT
-,TRBJ1-1,TRBV6-5,few,CASSLGGNTEAFF,TGTGCCAGCAGTTTAGGGGGGAACACTGAAGCTTTCTTT
-,TRBJ2-6,TRBV4-3,-,CASSQDRPSGANVLTF,TGCGCCAGCAGCCAAGACAGGCCCTCTGGGGCCAACGTCCTGACTTTC
-,TRBJ2-7,TRBV6-5,-,CASSSGNSYEQYF,TGTGCCAGCAGCTCAGGGAACTCCTACGAGCAGTACTTC
-,TRBJ2-2,TRBV5-8,-,CAGGGVETRLTGELFF,TGTGCCGGGGGAGGCGTCGAGACCCGGCTAACCGGGGAGCTGTTTTTT
TRBD1,TRBJ2-7,TRBV4-1,once,CASSQASGQGAGEQYF,TGCGCCAGCAGCCAAGCAAGTGGGCAGGGGGCGGGGGAGCAGTACTTC
-,TRBJ2-5,TRBV4-1,-,CASSSRLGRQETQYF,TGCGCCAGCAGCTCCCGACTAGGGCGTCAAGAGACCCAGTACTTC
TRBD1,TRBJ1-1,TRBV5-5,-,CASSVDRGLGAFF,TGTGCCAGCAGCGTGGACAGGGGGCTGGGAGCTTTCTTT
-,TRBJ2-2,TRBV19,-,CASSRQVSNTGELFF,TGTGCCAGTAGTCGACAGGTTTCGAACACCGGGGAGCTGTTTTTT
TRBD1,TRBJ1-2,TRBV12-3/TRBV12-4,-,CASSLGQGYGYTF,TGTGCCAGCAGTTTAGGACAGGGCTATGGCTACACCTTC
TRBD2,TRBJ2-5,TRBV30,few,CAWSVPGGIKETQYF,TGTGCCTGGAGTGTCCCGGGAGGGATAAAAGAGACCCAGTACTTC
TRBD1,TRBJ2-1,TRBV6-4,-,CASSATGFGYNEQFF,TGTGCCAGCAGCGCGACAGGGTTTGGGTACAATGAGCAGTTCTTC
-,TRBJ1-4,TRBV2,few,CASRGTRVNEKLFF,TGTGCCAGCAGGGGGACTCGAGTCAATGAAAAACTGTTTTTT
-,TRBJ1-5,TRBV20-1,-,CSARDGVQVF,TGCAGTGCTAGAGATGGTGTACAGGTTTTT
TRBD1,TRBJ2-3,TRBV30,-,CARGGQGTDTQYF,TGTGCCAGAGGGGGACAGGGGACAGATACGCAGTATTTT
TRBD1,TRBJ1-5,TRBV7-8,-,CASSTSGQVSNQPQHF,TGTGCCAGCAGTACTAGCGGACAGGTTAGCAATCAGCCCCAGCATTTT
TRBD2,TRBJ2-1,TRBV2,-,CASRPTSGGYNEQFF,TGTGCCAGCAGACCGACTAGCGGGGGGTACAATGAGCAGTTCTTC
-,TRBJ2-3,TRBV30,-,CAWSVKGTSTDTQYF,TGTGCCTGGAGTGTAAAGGGGACTAGCACAGATACGCAGTATTTT
TRBD2,TRBJ2-1,TRBV18,-,CASSPSGGSYNEQFF,TGTGCCAGCTCACCTAGCGGGGGATCCTACAATGAGCAGTTCTTC